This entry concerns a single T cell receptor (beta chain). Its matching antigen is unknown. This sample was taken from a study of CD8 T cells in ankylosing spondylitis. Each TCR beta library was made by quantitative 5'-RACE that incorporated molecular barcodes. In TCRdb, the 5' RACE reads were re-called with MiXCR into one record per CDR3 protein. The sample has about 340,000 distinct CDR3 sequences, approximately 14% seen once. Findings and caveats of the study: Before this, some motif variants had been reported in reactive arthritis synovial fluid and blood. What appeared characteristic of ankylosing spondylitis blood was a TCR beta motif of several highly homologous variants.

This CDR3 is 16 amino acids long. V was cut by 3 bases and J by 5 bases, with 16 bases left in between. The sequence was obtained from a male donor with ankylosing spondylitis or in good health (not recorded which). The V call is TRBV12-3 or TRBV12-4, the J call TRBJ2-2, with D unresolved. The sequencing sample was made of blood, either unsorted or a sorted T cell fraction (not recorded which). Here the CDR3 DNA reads TGTGCCAGCAGTTTCATAGTAAGCCCTGTGACCGGGGAGCTGTTTTTT. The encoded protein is CASSFIVSPVTGELFF.